This T cell receptor (beta chain) was sequenced in a study of T cell repertoires in cytomegalovirus infection. Across the study: Public TCR beta signatures marked donors with CMV infection and the matching HLA. Study-wide findings and caveats: Of the TCR beta families, the public ones yielded a cumulative frequency that identified carriers of CMV plus the relevant HLA.

The CDR3 contains 14 residues. Germline CDR1 ENHRY, CDR2 SYGVKD. Note on this clonotype: Antigen: not known. At one end, the junction sequence differs from germline, possibly due to a read error.

TCRdb passed the reads through MiXCR, listing each CDR3 protein once. Here the sample spans 400,000 or so distinct CDR3 sequences, about a sixth being singletons. The genes are TRBV10-3 and TRBJ2-2; weak D call: TRBD2 (6 bases). The sequenced sample consisted of PBMCs. The TCR comes from a human donor in good health (CMV status not recorded). Some clones in this sample may be carry-over from other donors' samples. The DNA of the CDR3 is TGTGCCATCAGTGAACTAGCTGCTATCGGGGTGCTGTTTTTT. It is translated as CAISELAAIGVLFF.